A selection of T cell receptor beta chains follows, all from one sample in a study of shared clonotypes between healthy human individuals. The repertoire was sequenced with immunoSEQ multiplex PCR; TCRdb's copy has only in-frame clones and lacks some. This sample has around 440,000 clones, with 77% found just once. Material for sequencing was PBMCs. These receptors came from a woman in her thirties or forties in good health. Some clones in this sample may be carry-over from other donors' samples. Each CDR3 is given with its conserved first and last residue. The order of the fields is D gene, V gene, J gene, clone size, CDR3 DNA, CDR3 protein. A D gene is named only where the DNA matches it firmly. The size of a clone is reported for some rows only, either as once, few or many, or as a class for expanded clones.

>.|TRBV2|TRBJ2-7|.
TGTGCCAGCAGTGCGGAGAGGGGCTACGAGCAGTACTTC
CASSAERGYEQYF
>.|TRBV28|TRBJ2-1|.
TGTGCCAGCAGTTTATTCGGGAGCTCCTACAATGAGCAGTTCTTC
CASSLFGSSYNEQFF
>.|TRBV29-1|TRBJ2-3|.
TGCAGCGTTGATTTGGAGGTCTCCAGCACAGATACGCAGTATTTT
CSVDLEVSSTDTQYF
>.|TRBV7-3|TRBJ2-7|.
TGTGACAGCAGCGCGGGCCTAGCATCTAACGAGCAGTACTTC
CDSSAGLASNEQYF
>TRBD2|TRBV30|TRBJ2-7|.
TGTGCCTGCCTAAAGACTAGCCCCAAGAGCTACGAGCAGTACTTC
CACLKTSPKSYEQYF
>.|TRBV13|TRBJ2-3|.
TGTGCCAGCAGCCCCATGGAGGCCGAAGATACGCAGTATTTT
CASSPMEAEDTQYF
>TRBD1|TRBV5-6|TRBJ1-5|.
TGTGCCAGCAGCTTCGGGAGGACAGGACAGCCCCAGCATTTT
CASSFGRTGQPQHF
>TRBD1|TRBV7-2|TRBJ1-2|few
TGTGCCAGCAGCTTATCGGGACAGGGAACATATGGCTACACCTTC
CASSLSGQGTYGYTF
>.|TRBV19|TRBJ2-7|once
TGTGCCAGTAGTATAGGCGGAGCCTACGAGCAGTACTTC
CASSIGGAYEQYF
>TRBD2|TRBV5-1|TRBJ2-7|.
TGCGCCAGCAGCTTCAGACTAGCGGGAGGCCTTGCCTACGAGCAGTACTTC
CASSFRLAGGLAYEQYF
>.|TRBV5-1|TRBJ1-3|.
TGCGCCAGCAGCCCGGAGGCTGGAAACACCATATATTTT
CASSPEAGNTIYF
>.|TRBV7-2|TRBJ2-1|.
TGTGCCAGCAGGTGGGACAATTCGGATGAGCAGTTCTTC
CASRWDNSDEQFF
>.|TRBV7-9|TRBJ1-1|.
TGTGCCAGCAGCTCGATTTTCGGGGCCACTGAAGCTTTCTTT
CASSSIFGATEAFF
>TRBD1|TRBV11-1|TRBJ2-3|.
TGTGCCAGCAGCTTAAACAGGGGAAGCACAGATACGCAGTATTTT
CASSLNRGSTDTQYF
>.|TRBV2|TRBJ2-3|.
TGTGCCAGCACCCAGGGACTCACTAGCACAGATACGCAGTATTTT
CASTQGLTSTDTQYF
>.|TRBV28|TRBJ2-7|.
TGTGCCAGCAGTTTTCCCGGGATGGGTTCGCACGAGCAGTACTTC
CASSFPGMGSHEQYF